This T cell receptor beta chain comes out of a study of CXCR3-negative and CXCR3-positive naive CD8 T cells. General observations from the study: Similar TRBV-TRBJ gene usage was seen in naive CXCR3-negative and CXCR3-positive cells, but not in memory cells. A higher hydrophobicity marked the TRB CDR3s of CXCR3-positive naive cells versus CXCR3-negative naive cells. Both naive subsets had comparably high diversity; memory CD8+ cells much lower.

A word on this clonotype: Its target is not known.

The CD45RO-CCR7+CD27+CD95- phenotype denoted naive CD8+ T cells. The libraries of TRB cDNA were constructed through 5' RACE using UMI labels. Reanalyzing the 5' RACE reads, TCRdb keeps one entry per CDR3 protein, without DNA. The listing contains tens of thousands of distinct CDR3 sequences. The receptor comes from a human donor in good health. Some clones in this sample may be carry-over from other donors' samples. Material: naive CXCR3+ CD8+ T cells from blood. Subset specified: CD45RO-CCR7+CD27+CD95- naive CD8+ T cells expressing CXCR3 (TNR3+).

CDR3 sequence: CASRANLKGLDTQYF. J is TRBJ2-3 and V is TRBV28; TCRdb proposes TRBD1, but this gene call is untestable without DNA. CDR1 MDHEN and CDR2 SYDVKM come from the germline V gene. CDR3 length: 15 amino acids.